A selection of T cell receptor beta chains follows, all from one sample in a study of shared clonotypes between healthy human individuals. Sequenced by immunoSEQ multiplex PCR; TCRdb stores in-frame clones only, minus some. The top ten clones hold around 1.7% of a sample with about 2.1 million clones, roughly 95% of them seen once. Sequencing input: naive CD8+ T cells from PBMCs. The receptors come from a man younger than 35 in good health. Some clones in this sample may be carry-over from other donors' samples. CDR3s leave out the opening cysteine and the closing phenylalanine or tryptophan.

J	V	CDR3
TRBJ2-1	TRBV30	AWMEGLYNEQF
TRBJ2-2	TRBV4-1	ASSQPRTGELF
TRBJ1-2	TRBV15	ATSSSRRGESGYT
TRBJ2-7	TRBV5-6	ASSLVLGEQY
TRBJ2-5	TRBV28	ASSLAGVQETQY
TRBJ2-1	TRBV7-9	ASSSSLAGGGYNEQF
TRBJ1-1	TRBV5-6	ASSPSGQGAYTEAF
TRBJ2-7	TRBV5-1	ASSLWEREEPGEQY
TRBJ2-5	TRBV6-1	ASRGLAGLQETQY
TRBJ1-1	TRBV4-1	ASSQDSIANTEAF
TRBJ2-2	TRBV4-1	ASSQTGGELF
TRBJ1-4	TRBV29-1	SVEDLRDRRNEKLF
TRBJ2-2	TRBV15	ATSGNHRGENTGELF
TRBJ1-2	TRBV29-1	SVEGGQGLNYGYT
TRBJ2-7	TRBV19	ASSIDLGYEQY
TRBJ1-5	TRBV27	ATRPGTGSNQPQH
TRBJ2-1	TRBV29-1	SVPPGRYNEQF
TRBJ2-1	TRBV4-3	ASSKAKLAGDSEQF
TRBJ1-1	TRBV5-1	ASSFDRGTEAF
TRBJ2-7	TRBV27	ASSKEDYPFYEQY
TRBJ2-1	TRBV7-9	ASSLFAGSPHNEQF
TRBJ1-5	TRBV2	ASSDPLRQGANQPQH
TRBJ1-5	TRBV28	ASSFGPSQH
TRBJ2-1	TRBV19	ASRTDSGGQF
TRBJ2-3	TRBV7-9	ASSYPGDTQY